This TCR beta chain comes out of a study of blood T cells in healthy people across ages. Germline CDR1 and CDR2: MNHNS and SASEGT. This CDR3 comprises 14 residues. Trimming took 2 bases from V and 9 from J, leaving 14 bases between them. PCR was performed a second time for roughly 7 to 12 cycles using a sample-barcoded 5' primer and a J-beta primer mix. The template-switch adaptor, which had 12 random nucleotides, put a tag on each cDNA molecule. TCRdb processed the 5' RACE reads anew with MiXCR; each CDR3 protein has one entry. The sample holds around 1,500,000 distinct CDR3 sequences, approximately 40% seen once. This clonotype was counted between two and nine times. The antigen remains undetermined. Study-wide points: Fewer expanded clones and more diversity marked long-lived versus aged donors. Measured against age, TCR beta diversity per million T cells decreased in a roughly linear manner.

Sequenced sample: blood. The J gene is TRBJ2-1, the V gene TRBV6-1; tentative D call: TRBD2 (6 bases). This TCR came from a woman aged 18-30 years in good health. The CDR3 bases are TGTGCCAGCAGTGAATGGACACTCGGGGGTGAGCAGTTCTTC. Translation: CASSEWTLGGEQFF.